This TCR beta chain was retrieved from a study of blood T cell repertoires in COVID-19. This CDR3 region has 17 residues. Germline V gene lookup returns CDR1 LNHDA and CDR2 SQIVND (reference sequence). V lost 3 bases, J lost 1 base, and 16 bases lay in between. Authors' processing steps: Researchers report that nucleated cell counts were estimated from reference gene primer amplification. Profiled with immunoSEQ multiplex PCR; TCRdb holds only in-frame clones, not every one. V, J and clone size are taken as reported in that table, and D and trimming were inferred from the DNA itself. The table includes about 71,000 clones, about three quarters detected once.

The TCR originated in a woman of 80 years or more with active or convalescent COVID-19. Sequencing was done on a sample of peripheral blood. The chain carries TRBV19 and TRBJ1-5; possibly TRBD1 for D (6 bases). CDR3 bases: TGTGCCAGTAGTATGTTAACAGGGCAGGGCAGCAATCAGCCCCAGCATTTT. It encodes CASSMLTGQGSNQPQHF.